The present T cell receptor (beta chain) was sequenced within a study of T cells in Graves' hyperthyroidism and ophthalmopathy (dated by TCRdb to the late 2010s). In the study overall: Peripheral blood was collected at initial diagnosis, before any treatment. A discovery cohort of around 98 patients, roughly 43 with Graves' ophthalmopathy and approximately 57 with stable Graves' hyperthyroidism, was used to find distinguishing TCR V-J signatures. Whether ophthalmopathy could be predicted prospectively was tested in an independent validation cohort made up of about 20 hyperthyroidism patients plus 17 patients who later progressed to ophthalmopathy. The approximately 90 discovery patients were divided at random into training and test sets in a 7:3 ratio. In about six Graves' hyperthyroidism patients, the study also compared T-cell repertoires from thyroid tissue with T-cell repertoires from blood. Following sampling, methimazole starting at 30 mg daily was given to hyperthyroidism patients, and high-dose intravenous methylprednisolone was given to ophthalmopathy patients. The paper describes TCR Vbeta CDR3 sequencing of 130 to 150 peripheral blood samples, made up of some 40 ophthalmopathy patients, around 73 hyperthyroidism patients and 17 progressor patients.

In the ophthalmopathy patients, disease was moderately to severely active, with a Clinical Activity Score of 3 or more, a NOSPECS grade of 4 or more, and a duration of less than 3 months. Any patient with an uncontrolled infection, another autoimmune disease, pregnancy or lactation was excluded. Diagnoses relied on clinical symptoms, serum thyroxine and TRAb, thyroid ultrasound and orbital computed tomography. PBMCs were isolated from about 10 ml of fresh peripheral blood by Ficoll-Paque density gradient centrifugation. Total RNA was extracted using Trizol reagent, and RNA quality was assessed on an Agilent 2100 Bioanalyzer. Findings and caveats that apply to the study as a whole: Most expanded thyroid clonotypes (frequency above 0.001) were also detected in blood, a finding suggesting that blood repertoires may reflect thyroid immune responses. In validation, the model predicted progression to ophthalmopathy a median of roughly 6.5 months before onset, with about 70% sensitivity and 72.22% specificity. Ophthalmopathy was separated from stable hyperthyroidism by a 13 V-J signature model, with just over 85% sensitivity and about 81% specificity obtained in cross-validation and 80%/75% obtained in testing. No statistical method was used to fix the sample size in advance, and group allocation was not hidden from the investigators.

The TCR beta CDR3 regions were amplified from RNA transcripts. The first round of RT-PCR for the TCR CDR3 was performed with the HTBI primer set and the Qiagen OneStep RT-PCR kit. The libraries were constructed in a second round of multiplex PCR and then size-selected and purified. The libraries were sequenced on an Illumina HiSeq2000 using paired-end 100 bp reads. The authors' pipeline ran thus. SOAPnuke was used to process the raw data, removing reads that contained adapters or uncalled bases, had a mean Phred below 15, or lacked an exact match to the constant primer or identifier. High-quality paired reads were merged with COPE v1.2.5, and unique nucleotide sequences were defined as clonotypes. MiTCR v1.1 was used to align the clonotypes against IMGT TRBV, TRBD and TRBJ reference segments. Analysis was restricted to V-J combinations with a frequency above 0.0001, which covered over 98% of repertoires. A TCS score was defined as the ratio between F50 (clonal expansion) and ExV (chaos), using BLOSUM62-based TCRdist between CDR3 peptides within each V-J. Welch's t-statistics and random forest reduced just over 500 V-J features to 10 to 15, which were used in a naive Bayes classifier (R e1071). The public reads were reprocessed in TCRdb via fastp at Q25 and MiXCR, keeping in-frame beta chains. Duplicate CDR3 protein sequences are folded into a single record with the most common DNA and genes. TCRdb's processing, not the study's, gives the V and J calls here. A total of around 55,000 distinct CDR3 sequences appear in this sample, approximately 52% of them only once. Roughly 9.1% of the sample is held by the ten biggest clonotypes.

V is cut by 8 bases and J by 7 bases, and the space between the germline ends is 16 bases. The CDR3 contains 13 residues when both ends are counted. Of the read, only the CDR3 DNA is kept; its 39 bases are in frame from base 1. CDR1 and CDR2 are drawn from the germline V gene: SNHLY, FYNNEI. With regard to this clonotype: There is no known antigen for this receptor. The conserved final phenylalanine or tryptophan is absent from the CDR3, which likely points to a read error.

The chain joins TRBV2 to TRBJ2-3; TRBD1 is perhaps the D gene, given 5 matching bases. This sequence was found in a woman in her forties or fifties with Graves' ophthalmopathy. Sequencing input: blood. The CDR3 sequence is CASSPGPLNTQYS. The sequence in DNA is TGTGCCAGCTCACCAGGGCCCCTTAATACGCAGTATTCT.